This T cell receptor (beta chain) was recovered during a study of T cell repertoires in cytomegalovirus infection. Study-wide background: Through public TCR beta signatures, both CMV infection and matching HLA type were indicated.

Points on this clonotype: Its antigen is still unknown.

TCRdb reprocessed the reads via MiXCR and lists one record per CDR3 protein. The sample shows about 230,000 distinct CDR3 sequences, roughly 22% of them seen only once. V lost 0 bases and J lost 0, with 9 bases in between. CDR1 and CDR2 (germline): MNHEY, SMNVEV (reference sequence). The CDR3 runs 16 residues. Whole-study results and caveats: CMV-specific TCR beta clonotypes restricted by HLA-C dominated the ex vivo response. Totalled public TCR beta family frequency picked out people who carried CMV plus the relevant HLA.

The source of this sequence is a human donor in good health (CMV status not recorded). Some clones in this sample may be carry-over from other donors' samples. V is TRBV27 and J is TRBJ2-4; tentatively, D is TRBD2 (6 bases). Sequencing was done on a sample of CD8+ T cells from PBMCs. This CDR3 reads CASSLSEGIAKNIQYF. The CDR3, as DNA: TGTGCCAGCAGTTTATCGGAGGGGATAGCCAAAAACATTCAGTACTTC.